The 21 T cell receptor beta chains reported below all come from one sample, sequenced in a study of T-cell reconstitution after alpha-beta-depleted transplantation in children. Unique molecular identifiers were used in preparing the TCRbeta library. TCRdb called the PCR reads again in MiXCR, with one record for every CDR3 protein. The sample consists of about half a million distinct CDR3 sequences, around 12% of them appearing once. The material was PBMCs from the stem cell graft donor, obtained from the stem cell graft. The source is a human donor who donated a stem cell graft to a child with combined immunodeficiency.

V and J are TRBV4-3 and TRBJ2-1; D unclear. V dropped 0 bases and J dropped 0 bases, with 3 bases sitting between them. This CDR3 has 14 amino acids. Germline CDR1 and CDR2: LGHNA and YSLEER. In nucleotides, the CDR3 is TGCGCCAGCAGCCAAGAAAGCTCCTACAATGAGCAGTTCTTC. Protein: CASSQESSYNEQFF.

The table lists this clonotype with a few counts. V usage is TRBV30 and J usage is TRBJ2-3; the D gene is possibly TRBD2 (6 bases). CDR1 is GTSNPN, CDR2 SVGIG, per germline (reference sequence). This CDR3 is built from 13 residues. V was shortened by 0 bases and J by 8 bases, with 12 bases between the two germline ends. CDR3 protein: CAWSVTRDGTQYF. In nucleotides, the CDR3 is TGTGCCTGGAGTGTAACGCGGGATGGTACGCAGTATTTT.

This clonotype was counted between two and nine times. The chain carries TRBV5-5 and TRBJ2-2, with D hard to call. Deletions cut 3 bases from V and 6 bases from J, with 15 bases between. CDR1 and CDR2 from the germline V gene are SGHKS and YYEKEE (reference sequence). This CDR3 comprises 15 residues. CDR3 residues: CASSWRPVASGELFF. The CDR3 coding sequence is TGTGCCAGCAGCTGGCGTCCTGTCGCCTCCGGGGAGCTGTTTTTT.

This clonotype ranks as medium-sized (0.01 to 0.1%). The rearrangement uses TRBV29-1 and TRBJ1-1; maybe TRBD1 (5 bases). The CDR3 spans 13 residues. V was clipped by 0 bases and J by 7 bases, with 12 bases between them. CDR1 is SQVTM and CDR2 is ANQGSEA in the germline V gene. CDR3 protein: CSVEEGGANEAFF. In DNA, the CDR3 is TGCAGCGTTGAAGAGGGAGGGGCGAATGAAGCTTTCTTT. Supplemented by reference TRBV29-1 and TRBJ1-1, the full variable domain reads SAVISQKPSRDICQRGTSLTIQCQVDSQVTMMFWYRQQPGQSLTLIATANQGSEATYESGFVIDKFPISRPNLTFSTLTVSNMSPEDSSIYLCSVEEGGANEAFFGQGTRLTVV.

Comments on this clonotype: Germline is not matched at one junction end, which may reflect a read error. The V and J genes are TRBV7-9 and TRBJ2-7; D possibly matches TRBD1 or TRBD2 (7 bases each). The CDR3 extends over 12 amino acids. Per the germline V gene, CDR1 is SEHNR and CDR2 is FQNEAQ (reference sequence). The CDR3 sequence is CASSLRSTGRVF. CDR3 DNA: TGTGCCAGCAGCTTAAGGTCGACAGGGAGGGTCTTC. The full variable domain, its missing parts supplied by reference TRBV7-9 and TRBJ2-7, is DTGVSQNPRHKITKRGQNVTFRCDPISEHNRLYWYRQTLGQGPEFLTYFQNEAQLEKSRLLSDRFSAERPKGSFSTLEIQRTEQGDSAMYLCASSLRSTGRVFGPGTRLTVT.

This clonotype was recorded many times. This chain joins TRBV6-5 and TRBJ1-3, with D possibly being TRBD1 (5 bases). The CDR3 is 15 residues long. V lost 2 bases and J 0 bases, leaving 8 bases between the germline ends. Germline V gene data show CDR1 as MNHEY and CDR2 as SVGAGI. CDR3 residues: CASSYQGYSGNTIYF. The CDR3 coding sequence is TGTGCCAGCAGTTACCAGGGATACTCTGGAAACACCATATATTTT.

The sample holds a few counts of this clonotype. V gene TRBV6-1 combines with J gene TRBJ2-7; 9 bases line up with TRBD1. The V segment lost 3 bases and the J segment 2 bases; nucleotides outside the gene matches: 2. The CDR3 is 14 residues long. Germline V gives CDR1 MNHNS, CDR2 SASEGT. The CDR3 coding sequence is TGTGCCAGCAGTGATGGGACAGGGACCTACGAGCAGTACTTC. Protein: CASSDGTGTYEQYF.

The CDR3 is CATSTYREDQPQHF. In DNA, the CDR3 is TGTGCCACCAGCACCTACAGGGAAGATCAGCCCCAGCATTTT. This sequence joins TRBV15 and TRBJ1-5, with a tentative D call TRBD1 (6 bases). The germline V gene has CDR1 LNHNV and CDR2 YYDKDF (reference sequence). This CDR3 spans 14 amino acids. Trimming stripped 4 bases from V and 5 bases from J, with 12 bases between. Using reference TRBV15 and TRBJ1-5 for the parts outside the CDR3, the full variable domain is DAMVIQNPRYQVTQFGKPVTLSCSQTLNHNVMYWYQQKSSQAPKLLFHYYDKDFNNEADTPDNFQSRRPNTSFCFLDIRSPGLGDTAMYLCATSTYREDQPQHFGDGTRLSIL.

This chain uses TRBV5-4 with TRBJ2-3, with 9 bases matching TRBD2. The trim removed 0 bases at V and 3 bases at J, leaving 2 bases unmatched. Germline V gene lookup returns CDR1 SGHNT and CDR2 YYREEE (reference sequence). The CDR3 has 15 residues. The DNA for the CDR3 is TGTGCCAGCAGCTTGGCTAGCGGGGATACAGATACGCAGTATTTT. Its protein is CASSLASGDTDTQYF.

This clonotype was recorded at least ten times. The chain couples TRBV9 to TRBJ2-1; D is perhaps TRBD2 (5 bases). Germline V gives CDR1 SGDLS, CDR2 YYNGEE. The CDR3 runs to 13 residues. V lost 2 bases, J lost 7 bases, and 10 bases lay in between. CDR3: CASSVFGENEQFF. CDR3 in DNA: TGTGCCAGCAGCGTTTTCGGGGAAAATGAGCAGTTCTTC.

This clonotype has more than one count but fewer than ten. The chain recombines TRBV4-3 with TRBJ2-6, with TRBD1 as a possible D gene (6 bases). The CDR3 is 20 residues long. The germline gives CDR1 LGHNA, CDR2 YSLEER. The ends were cut back, 4 bases at V and 0 bases at J, with 22 bases in the middle. The CDR3 loop reads CASSPQITGTPLSGANVLTF. DNA of the CDR3: TGCGCCAGCAGCCCACAAATAACAGGGACCCCTCTCTCTGGGGCCAACGTCCTGACTTTC.

As to this clonotype: At one end the junction does not follow the germline gene, possibly because of a read error. The V and J genes are TRBV5-6 and TRBJ1-5; D is uncertain. The CDR3 consists of 14 residues. The germline CDR1 and CDR2 sequences are SGHDT and YYEEEE. The CDR3 DNA reads TGTGACAGCACCCTCGGGATAGGCAATCAGCCCCAGCATTTT. As protein: CDSTLGIGNQPQHF.

The sample holds a few counts of this clonotype. This rearrangement joins TRBV30 to TRBJ2-1, with 9 bases lining up with TRBD1. V dropped 4 bases and J dropped 4; count of bases not matched to a gene: 5. Per germline, CDR1 GTSNPN and CDR2 SVGIG (reference sequence). CDR3 length equals 14 residues. CDR3 nucleotide sequence: TGTGCCTGGAATCCGGGACAGGGATACAATGAGCAGTTCTTC. The encoded protein is CAWNPGQGYNEQFF. Complete variable domain (other parts from reference TRBV30 and TRBJ2-1): SQTIHQWPATLVQPVGSPLSLECTVEGTSNPNLYWYRQAAGRGLQLLFYSVGIGQISSEVPQNLSASRPQDRQFILSSKKLLLSDSGFYLCAWNPGQGYNEQFFGPGTRLTVL.

This clonotype was detected many times. The J gene is TRBJ2-1, the V gene TRBV7-9; 7 nucleotides match TRBD1. CDR3 size: 15 residues. The trim removed 1 base at V and 6 bases at J, leaving 6 bases unmatched. Germline CDR1 reads SEHNR; CDR2 reads FQNEAQ (reference sequence). The CDR3 DNA is TGTGCCAGCAGCTTAGAGGGACAGCTTGCCAATGAGCAGTTCTTC. Protein product: CASSLEGQLANEQFF.

V gene TRBV11-1 combines with J gene TRBJ2-5; TRBD1 matches 9 bases. Per the germline V gene, CDR1 is SGHAT and CDR2 is FQDESV (reference sequence). V gave up 5 bases and J gave up 2 bases; unmatched junction bases: 15. CDR3 size: 18 residues. The CDR3 DNA sequence: TGTGCCAGCAGCCCGTGGGAAATACAGGGGGCGCAACAAGAGACCCAGTACTTC. This sequence encodes CASSPWEIQGAQQETQYF.

The sample holds a few counts of this clonotype. The rearrangement uses TRBV24-1 and TRBJ2-3; no firm D call. The CDR3 consists of 15 residues. CDR1 is KGHDR, CDR2 SFDVKD, per germline. V was clipped by 3 bases and J by 6 bases, with 15 bases between them. CDR3 in DNA: TGTGCCACCAGTGATACACTCGCAAGAGCTGATACGCAGTATTTT. Translation gives CATSDTLARADTQYF.

This clonotype was counted only a few times. V is TRBV4-3 and J is TRBJ2-4; 9 bases line up with TRBD1. This CDR3 has 19 residues. Germline lookup yields CDR1 LGHNA and CDR2 YSLEER. V lost 0 bases to trimming and J lost 0 bases; unmatched junction nucleotides: 9. CDR3 sequence reads: CASSQEAYGQGLAKNIQYF. As DNA, the CDR3 is TGCGCCAGCAGCCAAGAAGCCTACGGACAGGGGCTAGCCAAAAACATTCAGTACTTC.

The genes are TRBV6-2 or TRBV6-3 and TRBJ2-7; 14 bases agree with TRBD2. The CDR3 sequence is 17 residues long. V was clipped by 0 bases and J by 4 bases; unmatched bases: 5. CDR1 and CDR2 (germline): MNHEY, SVGEGT. The CDR3 protein is CASSYSGTSGSTYEQYF. CDR3 DNA sequence: TGTGCCAGCAGTTACTCGGGGACTAGCGGGAGTACTTACGAGCAGTACTTC.

This clonotype showed up many times. V usage is TRBV4-3 and J usage is TRBJ2-7; D might be TRBD1 or TRBD2, each matching 5 bases. Per the germline V gene, CDR1 is LGHNA and CDR2 is YSLEER. V gave up 0 bases and J gave up 7 bases, with 13 bases separating them. CDR3 length: 14 residues. In DNA form, the CDR3 reads TGCGCCAGCAGCCAAGACCGGGACGTTGGGGAGCAGTACTTC. As protein: CASSQDRDVGEQYF.

This chain connects TRBV6-2 or TRBV6-3 to TRBJ2-5, with D uncertain. The CDR3 sequence is 12 residues long. Germline V gives CDR1 MNHEY, CDR2 SVGEGT. Trimming removed 2 bases from V and 4 bases from J, with 5 bases in between. The CDR3 region is CASSYASETQYF. Here the CDR3 DNA reads TGTGCCAGCAGTTACGCCTCAGAGACCCAGTACTTC.

This clonotype was recorded at least ten times. This CDR3 is CASSEPGLRYTF. CDR3 sequence (DNA): TGTGCCAGCAGTGAACCGGGACTACGCTACACCTTC. This chain joins TRBV6-1 and TRBJ1-2, with TRBD1 as a possible D gene (5 bases). There are 12 residues in the CDR3. Germline-derived CDR1 and CDR2 are MNHNS and SASEGT. Trimming removed 2 bases from V and 9 bases from J, with 10 bases in between.